Listed below are T cell receptor beta chains from one sample, sequenced in a study of T cell responses to AZD1222 COVID-19 vaccine. Profiling relied on immunoSEQ multiplex PCR, and the TCRdb table lists in-frame clones only, not all of them. The sample yields about 110,000 clones, about nine tenths seen once. The starting material was peripheral blood, obtained on day 0 of AZD1222 vaccination. The receptors here all came from an adult in good health. CDR3s include the opening cysteine and the closing phenylalanine or tryptophan. Each record gives: D gene, clone size, V gene, J gene, CDR3 protein, CDR3 DNA. The D gene is left open where the match is weak. Clone size appears in some rows only: once, few, many, or a class for an expanded clone.

>TRBD2|.|TRBV4-2|TRBJ2-5
CASSQEASGAETQYF
TGTGCCAGCAGCCAAGAGGCTAGCGGAGCCGAGACCCAGTACTTC
>TRBD2|.|TRBV30|TRBJ2-4
CAWNKREGSKNIQYF
TGTGCCTGGAATAAGCGGGAGGGGTCCAAAAACATTCAGTACTTC
>TRBD2|.|TRBV7-2|TRBJ2-1
CASSLLRGVPNEQFF
TGTGCCAGCAGCCTTCTACGGGGGGTACCCAATGAGCAGTTCTTC
>TRBD1|.|TRBV28|TRBJ2-7
CASRPGQGYEQYF
TGTGCCAGCAGACCGGGACAGGGCTACGAGCAGTACTTC
>.|.|TRBV27|TRBJ2-2
CASRPGQNTGELFF
TGTGCCAGCCGGCCGGGACAGAACACCGGGGAGCTGTTTTTT
>.|.|TRBV27|TRBJ1-1
CASSLSIFEFGVQTEAFF
TGTGCCAGCAGTTTATCGATTTTTGAGTTCGGGGTACAAACTGAAGCTTTCTTT
>.|.|TRBV4-1|TRBJ2-5
CASSSKALGGSGETQYF
TGCGCCAGCAGCTCAAAGGCGCTAGGGGGTTCGGGGGAGACCCAGTACTTC
>TRBD2|.|TRBV2|TRBJ2-1
CASSVGRGNEQFF
TGTGCCAGCAGTGTGGGGAGGGGCAATGAGCAGTTCTTC
>.|.|TRBV28|TRBJ1-2
CASSSTRAGSRHYTF
TGTGCCAGCAGTTCTACACGGGCAGGGAGTAGACACTACACCTTC
>.|.|TRBV21-1|TRBJ1-6
CASSKGGPWHFHF
TGTGCCAGCAGCAAAGGGGGACCCTGGCATTTCCACTTT
>TRBD1|.|TRBV7-3|TRBJ2-3
CASSTGQPTDTQYF
TGTGCCAGCAGCACGGGACAGCCCACAGATACGCAGTATTTT
>.|.|TRBV7-2|TRBJ1-2
CASSYRAQDYGYTF
TGTGCCAGCAGCTACAGAGCTCAAGACTATGGCTACACCTTC
>TRBD2|.|TRBV5-1|TRBJ2-7
CASSLRAGGSYEQYF
TGCGCCAGCAGCTTGAGAGCGGGAGGCTCCTACGAGCAGTACTTC
>.|.|TRBV13|TRBJ1-1
CASSPYSVAGLNTEAFF
TGTGCCAGCAGCCCCTATTCTGTCGCAGGGCTGAACACTGAAGCTTTCTTT
>.|.|TRBV29-1|TRBJ1-2
CSVAQAPLKYGYTF
TGCAGCGTTGCTCAGGCGCCTCTAAAGTATGGCTACACCTTC
>.|.|TRBV5-5|TRBJ2-1
CASSLVGDRSYNEQFF
TGTGCCAGCAGCTTAGTTGGGGATAGGTCCTACAATGAGCAGTTCTTC
>.|.|TRBV19|TRBJ1-3
CASSQPHSGNTIYF
TGTGCCAGTAGTCAACCGCACTCTGGAAACACCATATATTTT
>.|.|TRBV4-3|TRBJ2-5
CASSQGVQGETQYF
TGCGCCAGCAGCCAAGGCGTCCAGGGAGAGACCCAGTACTTC
>.|.|TRBV28|TRBJ1-4
CASSRAGATNEKLFF
TGTGCCAGCAGTCGGGCAGGAGCAACTAATGAAAAACTGTTTTTT
>.|.|TRBV30|TRBJ1-3
CAWNRDSSGNTIYF
TGTGCCTGGAACAGGGACTCCTCTGGAAACACCATATATTTT
>TRBD1|.|TRBV5-1|TRBJ2-5
CASSVTGRRERETQYF
TGCGCCAGCAGCGTGACAGGGAGACGGGAACGCGAGACCCAGTACTTC
>TRBD1|.|TRBV30|TRBJ1-3
CAWSVTGQLLSGNTIYF
TGTGCCTGGAGTGTAACGGGACAGCTTCTCTCTGGAAACACCATATATTTT
>TRBD1|.|TRBV3-1/TRBV3-2|TRBJ1-6
CASSQDRGPSPLHF
TGTGCCAGCAGCCAAGACAGGGGGCCGTCACCCCTCCACTTT
>.|.|TRBV30|TRBJ2-1
CAATWDSNFDNEQFF
TGTGCGGCCACGTGGGACTCCAATTTTGACAATGAGCAGTTCTTC
>.|.|TRBV21-1|TRBJ2-1
CASSKKGAGCPNNEQFF
TGTGCCAGCAGCAAAAAGGGAGCAGGTTGTCCCAACAATGAGCAGTTCTTC
>TRBD1|.|TRBV16|TRBJ1-2
CASSRITGDRGYTF
TGTGCCAGCAGCCGCATAACAGGGGATCGGGGCTACACCTTC
>.|once|TRBV12-3/TRBV12-4|TRBJ1-1
CASSPTVFPEAFF
TGTGCCAGCAGTCCAACAGTTTTCCCTGAAGCTTTCTTT
>.|.|TRBV9|TRBJ2-6
CASSVERGLVSGANVLTF
TGTGCCAGCAGCGTAGAAAGGGGACTTGTTTCTGGGGCCAACGTCCTGACTTTC
>.|.|TRBV6-5|TRBJ2-5
CASSYSARGEETQYF
TGTGCCAGCAGTTACTCGGCCAGGGGCGAGGAGACCCAGTACTTC
>TRBD1|.|TRBV30|TRBJ2-7
CAWSGTTGTAQYF
TGTGCCTGGAGTGGGACAACCGGGACAGCGCAGTACTTC
>.|.|TRBV6-5|TRBJ2-5
CASRRTRKETQYF
TGTGCCAGCAGGCGGACGAGAAAAGAGACCCAGTACTTC